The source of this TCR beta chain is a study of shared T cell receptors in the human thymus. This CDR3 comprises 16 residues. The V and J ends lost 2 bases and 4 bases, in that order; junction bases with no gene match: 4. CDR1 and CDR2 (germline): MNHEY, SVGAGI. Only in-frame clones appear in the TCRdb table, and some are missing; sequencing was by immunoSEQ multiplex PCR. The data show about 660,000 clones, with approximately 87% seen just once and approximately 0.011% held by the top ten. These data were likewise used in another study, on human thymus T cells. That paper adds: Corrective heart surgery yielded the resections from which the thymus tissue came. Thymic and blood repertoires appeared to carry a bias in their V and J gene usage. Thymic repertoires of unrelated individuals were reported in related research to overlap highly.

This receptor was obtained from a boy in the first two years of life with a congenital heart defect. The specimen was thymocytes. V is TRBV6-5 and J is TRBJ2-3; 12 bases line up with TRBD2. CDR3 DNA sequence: TGTGCCAGCAGTTACGTAAGACTAGCGGGAGCAGATACGCAGTATTTT. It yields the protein CASSYVRLAGADTQYF.